This T cell receptor beta chain was observed in a study of blood T cell repertoires in COVID-19. Study-wide background: Acute and convalescent COVID-19 samples came from the United States, Italy and Spain.

As for this clone: Mismatch with germline at one junction end may stem from a read error.

Produced via immunoSEQ multiplex PCR; TCRdb's table is partial and in-frame only. The sample lists under 250,000 clones, 70% to 90% seen once, with about 3% in the top ten. CDR1 is LNHNV, CDR2 YYDKDF, per germline (reference sequence). The CDR3 runs to 15 residues. Sequenced sample: peripheral blood. The rearrangement joins TRBV15 to TRBJ2-2; 8 nucleotides align to TRBD1. This clonotype originated in a man between 18 and 35 years old with active or convalescent COVID-19. In DNA, the CDR3 is TGTGCCACCAGCCGAGACAGGGGTCACACCGGGGAGCTGTTTTTT. Translation gives CATSRDRGHTGELFF.